This TCR beta chain originates from a study of cytomegalovirus exposure and HLA in healthy donors. PCR involved 60 Vbeta and 13 Jbeta primers. TCRdb's copy holds only in-frame clones and misses some; the assay was immunoSEQ multiplex PCR. The repertoire holds 130,000 or so clones, with roughly 79% as singletons. The CDR3 has 13 residues. CDR1 SNHLY and CDR2 FYNNEI come from the germline V gene. V trimming: 7 bases; J trimming: 4 bases; junction bases outside the gene matches: 3. The sample was PBMCs. The V call is TRBV2, the J call TRBJ1-4; TRBD1 aligns across 7 bases. The clonotype was recovered from a woman aged 40-49 years in good health and CMV-seronegative. In nucleotides, the CDR3 is TGTGCCAGCATGGGACAGAGTAATGAAAAACTGTTTTTT. Encoded protein: CASMGQSNEKLFF.